This is a list of T cell receptor beta chains from one sample in a study of blood T cell repertoires in COVID-19. Measured with immunoSEQ multiplex PCR; TCRdb has only the in-frame clones, and not every one. This sample has 70,000 or so clones, with 78% found just once. The source material was peripheral blood. The receptor set was obtained from a human donor in a cohort sampled during active COVID-19. CDR3s include the opening cysteine and the closing phenylalanine or tryptophan. The order of the fields is clone size, J gene, V gene, D gene, CDR3 protein, CDR3 DNA. The D gene is left open where the match is weak. Rows may omit the clone size; those that give it use once, few, many or a size class.

>few|TRBJ2-1|TRBV25-1|TRBD1
CASSEFRGPYNEQFF
TGTGCCAGCAGTGAATTCAGGGGGCCCTACAATGAGCAGTTCTTC
>NA|TRBJ2-7|TRBV5-4|TRBD2
CASSSRAIPGTSAEQYF
TGTGCCAGCAGCTCACGGGCGATCCCAGGGACTAGCGCTGAGCAGTACTTC
>NA|TRBJ2-3|TRBV5-4|NA
CASSRSGESTDTQYF
TGTGCCAGCAGCCGGAGCGGCGAGAGCACAGATACGCAGTATTTT
>many|TRBJ1-5|TRBV7-2|TRBD1
CASSRDRDNQPQHF
TGTGCCAGCAGCCGGGACAGGGACAATCAGCCCCAGCATTTT
>once|TRBJ1-2|TRBV7-8|NA
CASSLVQGNYGYTF
TGTGCCAGCAGCTTAGTTCAGGGGAACTATGGCTACACCTTC
>NA|TRBJ2-1|TRBV7-8|TRBD1
CASSQTRQGAVYNEQFF
TGTGCCAGCAGCCAGACTAGACAGGGGGCCGTCTACAATGAGCAGTTCTTC
>NA|TRBJ2-7|TRBV11-2|TRBD1
CASSPQLRDREYF
TGTGCCAGCAGCCCCCAGCTTCGGGACAGGGAGTACTTC
>NA|TRBJ2-7|TRBV4-2|TRBD2
CASSPRTSQVEQYF
TGTGCCAGCAGCCCCCGGACTAGCCAGGTCGAGCAGTACTTC
>once|TRBJ2-1|TRBV29-1|NA
CSGLQGTIYNEQFF
TGCAGCGGTCTACAGGGTACTATCTACAATGAGCAGTTCTTC
>once|TRBJ2-3|TRBV27|TRBD2
CARRVFLADTDTQYF
TGTGCCAGACGAGTCTTCCTAGCGGACACAGATACGCAGTATTTT
>NA|TRBJ2-1|TRBV7-2|TRBD2
CASSPHREGQGNEQFF
TGTGCCAGCAGCCCCCACCGGGAGGGCCAGGGGAATGAGCAGTTCTTC
>few|TRBJ2-1|TRBV27|TRBD1
CASSLSQGAHNEQFF
TGTGCCAGCAGTTTAAGCCAGGGGGCCCACAATGAGCAGTTCTTC
>once|TRBJ2-7|TRBV6-5|TRBD2
CASSYLGEGAYEQYF
TGTGCCAGCAGTTACCTGGGGGAGGGTGCGTACGAGCAGTACTTC
>NA|TRBJ2-7|TRBV7-8|TRBD1
CASSLVGQGYEQYF
TGTGCCAGCAGCTTAGTGGGACAGGGCTACGAGCAGTACTTC
>NA|TRBJ2-2|TRBV7-2|NA
CASSLVIEVGELFF
TGTGCCAGCAGCTTAGTGATTGAGGTCGGGGAGCTGTTTTTT
>NA|TRBJ1-4|TRBV11-1|NA
CASSLDRRNEKLFF
TGTGCCAGCAGCCTCGACAGGCGGAATGAAAAACTGTTTTTT
>NA|TRBJ1-1|TRBV7-9|NA
CASSLFGRGVGTEAFF
TGTGCCAGCAGCTTATTCGGCAGGGGCGTTGGCACTGAAGCTTTCTTT
>few|TRBJ2-1|TRBV6-5|TRBD1
CASSYSNRGPYNEQFF
TGTGCCAGCAGTTACTCAAACAGGGGGCCTTACAATGAGCAGTTCTTC
>once|TRBJ1-2|TRBV24-1|NA
CATSDELYGYTF
TGTGCCACCAGTGATGAGCTCTATGGCTACACCTTC
>few|TRBJ2-1|TRBV25-1|TRBD2
CASSESGGRHNEQFF
TGTGCCAGCAGTGAATCCGGCGGGAGACACAATGAGCAGTTCTTC
>NA|TRBJ2-2|TRBV4-1|TRBD2
CASSQTARTSGRANTGELFF
TGCGCCAGCAGCCAAACCGCACGGACTAGCGGGAGGGCCAACACCGGGGAGCTGTTTTTT
>NA|TRBJ2-3|TRBV11-3|NA
CASSLDSLDTQYF
TGTGCCAGCAGCTTAGATTCGTTGGATACGCAGTATTTT
>NA|TRBJ1-2|TRBV30|TRBD1
CAWRAPGTGGAEGYTF
TGTGCCTGGAGGGCCCCCGGGACAGGGGGCGCGGAAGGCTACACCTTC
>NA|TRBJ1-6|TRBV5-4|NA
CASSQRTRPGSPLHF
TGTGCCAGCAGCCAACGGACAAGACCGGGCTCACCCCTCCACTTT
>NA|TRBJ1-4|TRBV28|TRBD1
CASRTGADNEKLFF
TGTGCCAGCAGGACAGGGGCGGATAATGAAAAACTGTTTTTT
>NA|TRBJ2-3|TRBV19|TRBD2
CASSGRARSTDTQYF
TGTGCCAGTAGCGGGAGGGCCCGGAGCACAGATACGCAGTATTTT
>NA|TRBJ2-5|TRBV5-4|TRBD2
CASRNGRGVGETQYF
TGTGCCAGCAGAAACGGGCGGGGGGTAGGCGAGACCCAGTACTTC
>many|TRBJ2-7|TRBV6-5|TRBD2
CASLSGTSYEQYF
TGTGCCAGCCTTAGCGGGACCTCCTACGAGCAGTACTTC
>NA|TRBJ1-1|TRBV6-5|TRBD1
CASSFSDREWNTEAFF
TGTGCCAGCAGTTTCTCGGACAGGGAATGGAACACTGAAGCTTTCTTT
>NA|TRBJ2-5|TRBV7-2|NA
CASRGIGETQYF
TGTGCCAGCCGGGGGATCGGAGAGACCCAGTACTTC
>NA|TRBJ2-7|TRBV27|NA
CASSLFRGAYEQYF
TGTGCCAGCAGTTTATTTCGGGGGGCGTACGAGCAGTACTTC
>NA|TRBJ2-7|TRBV9|NA
CASSVAPPHSEQYF
TGTGCCAGCAGCGTAGCTCCCCCACACAGCGAGCAGTACTTC
>NA|TRBJ2-7|TRBV27|NA
CASSLRQGLGEQYF
TGTGCCAGCAGTTTAAGGCAGGGGCTCGGCGAGCAGTACTTC
>few|TRBJ2-1|TRBV6-5|NA
CASSTLGNEQFF
TGTGCCAGCAGTACACTAGGAAATGAGCAGTTCTTC
>many|TRBJ2-7|TRBV29-1|NA
CSVGPVSSTYEQYF
TGCAGCGTTGGGCCCGTTAGCAGTACCTACGAGCAGTACTTC
>NA|TRBJ2-7|TRBV9|NA
CASTQLVTYEQYF
TGTGCCAGCACCCAACTAGTAACCTACGAGCAGTACTTC
>few|TRBJ2-1|TRBV5-1|NA
CASSLNGGYNEQFF
TGCGCCAGCAGCTTGAATGGCGGTTACAATGAGCAGTTCTTC
>NA|TRBJ2-5|TRBV27|TRBD1
CASSASTGGQETQYF
TGTGCCAGCAGTGCCTCAACAGGGGGCCAAGAGACCCAGTACTTC
>few|TRBJ2-7|TRBV5-1|TRBD1
CASSLGTGLREQYF
TGCGCCAGCAGCTTGGGGACAGGGCTCCGAGAGCAGTACTTC
>NA|TRBJ2-7|TRBV30|NA
CAWSVRRGVYEQYF
TGTGCCTGGAGTGTACGGCGGGGTGTGTACGAGCAGTACTTC
>NA|TRBJ1-4|TRBV9|NA
CASSVGAAGQGEKLFF
TGTGCCAGCAGCGTAGGGGCGGCAGGGCAGGGAGAAAAACTGTTTTTT
>NA|TRBJ2-1|TRBV19|TRBD2
CASSIVLPSGSGEQFF
TGTGCCAGTAGTATCGTCCTCCCTAGCGGGAGTGGTGAGCAGTTCTTC